This TCR beta chain was obtained from a study of chemoradiotherapy in HPV16-positive cancers. General observations from the study: In HPV16-positive patients, HPV-responsive T-cell expansion tracked better recurrence-free survival. Non-HPV-specific T cells did not expand in tumors during treatment, whereas candidate HPV-specific clones and E7-related motifs did.

Clones were read by immunoSEQ multiplex PCR, and TCRdb kept only the in-frame ones, dropping some. The data hold 12,000 or so clones, with approximately 87% observed a single time. Samples were taken several times over chemoradiotherapy. Turning to this clone: What it recognizes is unknown.

This CDR3 contains 16 residues. V lost 2 bases, J lost 0 bases, and 9 bases lay in between. The germline gives CDR1 SGHTS, CDR2 YDEGEE. The sequences come from blood, collected from a patient who underwent chemoradiotherapy. The sequence was collected from a human donor with HPV-associated anogenital cancer. The gene calls are TRBV5-8 and TRBJ1-6; no definite D call. The CDR3 is CASSFGGSSYNSPLHF. The CDR3 DNA follows: TGTGCCAGCAGCTTTGGCGGGAGCTCCTATAATTCACCCCTCCACTTT.